Listed below are T cell receptor beta chains from one sample, sequenced in a study of blood T cells in healthy people across ages. Each CDR3 protein is one row after TCRdb ran MiXCR on the 5' RACE reads. The sample gives about 1,400,000 distinct CDR3 sequences, roughly 40% of which show up once; 7.9% is in the top ten. The sequencing sample was made of blood. These receptors all stem from a woman between 18 and 30 years old in good health. CDR3s include the opening cysteine and the closing phenylalanine or tryptophan. The D gene is left open where the match is weak. Clone sizes are given selectively: once, few, many, or a class where the clone is expanded.

clone_size,d_call,v_call,j_call,cdr3_nt,cdr3_aa
NA,TRBD2,TRBV6-1,TRBJ2-7,TGTGCCAGCAGACCAGGCCCGGGACTAGCGGGAGCAGATGAGCAGTACTTC,CASRPGPGLAGADEQYF
NA,NA,TRBV12-3/TRBV12-4,TRBJ2-7,TGTGCCAGCAGTTTTCAGGGTGGTTACGAGCAGTACTTC,CASSFQGGYEQYF
few,NA,TRBV5-1,TRBJ1-6,TGCGCCAGCAGCTTGGGCCAGGGAGCTTCACCCCTCCACTTT,CASSLGQGASPLHF
few,NA,TRBV28,TRBJ2-7,TGTGCCAGCACCCCCGGGCAGGCATCCTACGAGCAGTACTTC,CASTPGQASYEQYF
NA,NA,TRBV5-1,TRBJ1-1,TGCGCCAGCAGCTCTAGCCAGGTGAACACTGAAGCTTTCTTT,CASSSSQVNTEAFF
few,TRBD1,TRBV7-9,TRBJ2-3,TGTGCCAGCAGCCCAAGAGGGGGCAGCACCACAAGCACAGATACGCAGTATTTT,CASSPRGGSTTSTDTQYF
few,TRBD2,TRBV20-1,TRBJ2-1,TGCAGTGCTAGAGAGACTAGCGTGGGGGCGGCTGAGCAGTTCTTC,CSARETSVGAAEQFF
NA,NA,TRBV2,TRBJ2-1,TGTGCCAGCAGTGCTAGGGACCTCCAGAATGAGCAGTTCTTC,CASSARDLQNEQFF
many,TRBD2,TRBV7-2,TRBJ2-3,TGTGCCAGCAGCCCCCGAGGACTAGCGGGGGGGGGAGATACGCAGTATTTT,CASSPRGLAGGGDTQYF
few,NA,TRBV10-3,TRBJ1-2,TGTGCCATCAGTGCGACGGGGACGTCTGGACGGTATGGCTACACCTTC,CAISATGTSGRYGYTF
NA,NA,TRBV10-3,TRBJ1-5,TGTGCCATCAAGAATAGAGGAGATCAGCCCCAGCATTTT,CAIKNRGDQPQHF
NA,NA,TRBV2,TRBJ1-6,TGTGCCAGCAGCGCGGCCCATCCAACGCAGTCACCCCTCCACTTT,CASSAAHPTQSPLHF